The rows below give T cell receptor beta chains drawn from one sample of a study of blood T cell repertoires in COVID-19. Only in-frame clones appear in the TCRdb table, and some are missing; sequencing was by immunoSEQ multiplex PCR. Of roughly 70,000 clones in the sample, approximately 80% were seen once. The sample consisted of peripheral blood. The receptors were sampled from a man in his sixties with COVID-19, enrolled during active disease. Both conserved end residues are trimmed from each CDR3. Fields, in order: V gene, J gene, clone size, CDR3 protein. A clone size is listed for some rows: how often the clone was seen (once, few, many), or a class if it is expanded.

V: TRBV5-1; J: TRBJ2-5; size: .; CDR3: ASSFGQGAETQY
V: TRBV2; J: TRBJ1-3; size: .; CDR3: ASSLLGLGGSGNTIY
V: TRBV4-1; J: TRBJ1-2; size: .; CDR3: ASSQPTGVGYT
V: TRBV14; J: TRBJ1-1; size: .; CDR3: ASSLRGPGDSEAF
V: TRBV5-1; J: TRBJ2-7; size: .; CDR3: ASSLTSGSTEQY
V: TRBV24-1; J: TRBJ2-5; size: .; CDR3: ATSDSAQGQETQY
V: TRBV6-5; J: TRBJ1-6; size: .; CDR3: ASSYRPGTGVSPLH
V: TRBV14; J: TRBJ2-5; size: .; CDR3: ASSRQLAGQETQY
V: TRBV7-9; J: TRBJ1-2; size: .; CDR3: ASSPRTGENYGYT
V: TRBV2; J: TRBJ2-2; size: .; CDR3: ASSEGLAGGHGGELF
V: TRBV19; J: TRBJ1-5; size: .; CDR3: ASSIKAAYSNQPQH
V: TRBV6-5; J: TRBJ2-5; size: .; CDR3: ASSYSRGLGTQY
V: TRBV7-9; J: TRBJ1-6; size: .; CDR3: ASSGRTDNSPLH
V: TRBV5-4; J: TRBJ2-3; size: .; CDR3: ASSLAGPGDTQY
V: TRBV5-4; J: TRBJ2-5; size: .; CDR3: ASSGGAFVETQY
V: TRBV5-1; J: TRBJ1-3; size: .; CDR3: ASSLGTGFGNTIY
V: TRBV5-1; J: TRBJ1-6; size: .; CDR3: ASSFLGTGGSGSPLH
V: TRBV5-1; J: TRBJ2-2; size: .; CDR3: ASSPLAANTGELF
V: TRBV18; J: TRBJ2-1; size: .; CDR3: ASSPVTSPDEQF
V: TRBV18; J: TRBJ1-1; size: .; CDR3: ASSPGTGAVLEAF
V: TRBV2; J: TRBJ2-2; size: .; CDR3: ASSSKRDTGELF
V: TRBV6-1; J: TRBJ2-7; size: medium-sized; CDR3: ASSEGWEIGYEQY
V: TRBV2; J: TRBJ2-5; size: .; CDR3: ASTGDQETQY
V: TRBV11-2; J: TRBJ2-2; size: few; CDR3: ASTSTSGGVTGELF
V: TRBV13; J: TRBJ2-7; size: .; CDR3: ASSQIDRGKTYEQY
V: TRBV11-2; J: TRBJ2-2; size: .; CDR3: ASSKKRGANTGELF
V: TRBV12-5; J: TRBJ1-1; size: once; CDR3: ASGLAGHYTEAF
V: TRBV4-1; J: TRBJ1-1; size: .; CDR3: ASSPGTAEAF
V: TRBV5-4; J: TRBJ1-6; size: .; CDR3: ASSWNSLGANSPLH
V: TRBV24-1; J: TRBJ1-2; size: once; CDR3: ATSDRPTGVDGYT
V: TRBV24-1; J: TRBJ1-1; size: .; CDR3: ATSDQANTEAF
V: TRBV12-5; J: TRBJ1-4; size: .; CDR3: ASGTGTGDEKLF
V: TRBV2; J: TRBJ2-7; size: .; CDR3: ASSETEGWQY
V: TRBV6-1; J: TRBJ1-2; size: .; CDR3: ASSEGGGEDGYT
V: TRBV9; J: TRBJ2-5; size: few; CDR3: ASSVEPTQETQY
V: TRBV13; J: TRBJ2-4; size: many; CDR3: ASSYQGVRTKNIQY
V: TRBV28; J: TRBJ2-3; size: .; CDR3: ASSLAGGDTQY
V: TRBV12-5; J: TRBJ2-7; size: .; CDR3: ASGLTRDSRSYEQY
V: TRBV29-1; J: TRBJ1-1; size: few; CDR3: SVGQGWGMNTEAF
V: TRBV27; J: TRBJ2-3; size: .; CDR3: ASSYTLFGLAGGLADTQY
V: TRBV5-1; J: TRBJ2-3; size: .; CDR3: ASSSNSGGAGDTQY
V: TRBV5-1; J: TRBJ1-1; size: few; CDR3: ASSPRGNTEAF
V: TRBV5-1; J: TRBJ2-1; size: .; CDR3: ASSETFGQGITEQF
V: TRBV6-6; J: TRBJ2-1; size: few; CDR3: ASSDGLINEQF
V: TRBV4-2; J: TRBJ1-1; size: .; CDR3: ASSQRASNTEAF
V: TRBV28; J: TRBJ2-3; size: .; CDR3: ASSLSGTSGTQY
V: TRBV28; J: TRBJ2-2; size: once; CDR3: ASSSPGGANTGELF
V: TRBV23-1; J: TRBJ2-2; size: once; CDR3: ASSRGLAGEVGELF
V: TRBV7-9; J: TRBJ1-1; size: .; CDR3: ASSLRTEAF